This TCR beta chain was observed in a study of blood T cell repertoires in COVID-19. On the study more broadly: Donors in the United States, Italy and Spain gave samples during acute or convalescent COVID-19. The analysed material was cDNA or gDNA that came from T cells, B-cell-depleted T cells, or PBMCs.

Profiling relied on immunoSEQ multiplex PCR, and the TCRdb table lists in-frame clones only, not all of them. The sample consists of roughly 230,000 clones, 85% of them appearing once. In germline, CDR1 is MDHEN, CDR2 SYDVKM. V lost 3 bases to trimming and J lost 10 bases; unmatched junction nucleotides: 9. The CDR3 is 15 residues long. V usage is TRBV28 and J usage is TRBJ1-6; TRBD1 matches 7 bases. The sequenced sample consisted of peripheral blood. The sequence was obtained from a woman aged 60-75 years with active or convalescent COVID-19. CDR3 nucleotides: TGTGCCAGCAGTTTGAGCCAGGGGGTACACTCACCCCTCCACTTT. This sequence encodes CASSLSQGVHSPLHF. The full variable domain, in which reference TRBV28 and TRBJ1-6 provide the parts outside the CDR3, is DVKVTQSSRYLVKRTGEKVFLECVQDMDHENMFWYRQDPGLGLRLIYFSYDVKMKEKGDIPEGYSVSREKKERFSLILESASTNQTSMYLCASSLSQGVHSPLHFGNGTRLTVT.